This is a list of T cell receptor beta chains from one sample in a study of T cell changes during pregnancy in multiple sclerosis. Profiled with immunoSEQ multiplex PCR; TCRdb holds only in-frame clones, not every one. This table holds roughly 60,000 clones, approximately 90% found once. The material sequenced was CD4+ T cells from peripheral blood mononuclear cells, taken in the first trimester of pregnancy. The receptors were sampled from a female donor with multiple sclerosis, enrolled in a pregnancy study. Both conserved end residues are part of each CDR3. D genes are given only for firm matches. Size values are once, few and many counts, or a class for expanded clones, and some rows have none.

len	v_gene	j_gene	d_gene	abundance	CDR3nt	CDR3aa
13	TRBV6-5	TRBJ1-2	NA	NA	TGTGCCAGCAGTCAACACAGGACCTATGGCTACACCTTC	CASSQHRTYGYTF
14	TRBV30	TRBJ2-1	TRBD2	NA	TGTGCCTGGAGTTTGGGACTAGCCAGCAATGAGCAGTTCTTC	CAWSLGLASNEQFF
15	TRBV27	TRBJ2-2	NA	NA	TGTGCCAGCGGCCCCGGGACTCTGAACACCGGGGAGCTGTTTTTT	CASGPGTLNTGELFF
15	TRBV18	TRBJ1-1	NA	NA	TGTGCCAGCTCACCACGCCGGGTGGGGAACACTGAAGCTTTCTTT	CASSPRRVGNTEAFF
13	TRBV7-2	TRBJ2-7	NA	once	TGTGCCAGCAGCCCCCGGTATCGCGACGAGCAGTACTTC	CASSPRYRDEQYF
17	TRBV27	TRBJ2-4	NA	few	TGTGCCAGCAGTATTCTCACAGGGGGGGTAGCCAAAAACATTCAGTACTTC	CASSILTGGVAKNIQYF
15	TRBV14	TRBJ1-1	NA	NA	TGTGCCAGCAGCCAACGAGGGCATGTCGACACTGAAGCTTTCTTT	CASSQRGHVDTEAFF
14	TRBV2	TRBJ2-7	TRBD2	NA	TGTGCCAGCAGGCCTACTAGCGGATCCTACGAGCAGTACTTC	CASRPTSGSYEQYF
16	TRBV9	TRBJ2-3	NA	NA	TGTGCCAGCAGCCTTGGACCGACAGGCGGCACAGATACGCAGTATTTT	CASSLGPTGGTDTQYF
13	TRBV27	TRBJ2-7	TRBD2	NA	TGTGCCAGCAGTTCCTACTCGGGGGGGGAGCAGTACTTC	CASSSYSGGEQYF
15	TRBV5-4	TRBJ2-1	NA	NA	TGTGCCAGCAGAAGAACCGGGACACGCTACAATGAGCAGTTCTTC	CASRRTGTRYNEQFF
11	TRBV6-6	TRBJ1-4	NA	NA	TGTGCCAGCAGAGCCAATGAAAAACTGTTTTTT	CASRANEKLFF
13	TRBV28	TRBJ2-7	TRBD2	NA	TGTGCCAGCAGGCGCACCCGGGGGGGGGAGCAGTACTTC	CASRRTRGGEQYF
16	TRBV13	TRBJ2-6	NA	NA	TGTGCCAGCAGCTTAAGAACTGCGTATGGGGCCAACGTCCTGACTTTC	CASSLRTAYGANVLTF
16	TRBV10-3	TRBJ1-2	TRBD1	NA	TGTGCCATCAGTGCCACGGGACAGCCTAGTGGCTATGGCTACACCTTC	CAISATGQPSGYGYTF
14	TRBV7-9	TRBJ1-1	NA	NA	TGTGCCAGCAGCCCAGGCCGAGACGGCCCTGAAGCTTTCTTT	CASSPGRDGPEAFF
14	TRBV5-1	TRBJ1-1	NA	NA	TGCGCCAGCAGCTTGGACGCCGGGAACACTGAAGCTTTCTTT	CASSLDAGNTEAFF
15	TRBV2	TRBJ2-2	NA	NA	TGTGCCAGCACCCCCCGACTTATGAACACCGGGGAGCTGTTTTTT	CASTPRLMNTGELFF
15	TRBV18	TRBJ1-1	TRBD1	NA	TGTGCCAGCTCACCACCCTCGTTGGGACAGAGTAACGCTTTCTTT	CASSPPSLGQSNAFF
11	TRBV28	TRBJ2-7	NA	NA	TGTGCCAGCAGTTTTATCTACGAGCAGTACTTC	CASSFIYEQYF
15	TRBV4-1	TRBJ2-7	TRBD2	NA	TGCGCCAGCAGCCCCCACCCGCGGGAGCGCTACGAGCAGTACTTC	CASSPHPRERYEQYF
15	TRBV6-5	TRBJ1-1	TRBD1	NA	TGTGCCAGCAGTTCCTCATGGACAGGGAACACTGAAGCTTTCTTT	CASSSSWTGNTEAFF
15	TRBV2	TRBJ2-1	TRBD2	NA	TGTGCCAGCAGTCGGACTAGCGGGATGGGCAATGAGCAGTTCTTC	CASSRTSGMGNEQFF
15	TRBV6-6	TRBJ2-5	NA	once	TGTGCCAGCAGTTACTCGAGGCCATTTCGGGAGACCCAGTACTTC	CASSYSRPFRETQYF
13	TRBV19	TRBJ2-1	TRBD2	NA	TGTGCCAGTAGTCGGGAGGAACACAATGAGCAGTTCTTC	CASSREEHNEQFF
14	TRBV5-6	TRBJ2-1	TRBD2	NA	TGTGCCAGCAGCTTCGGGAGGGTATATAGTGAGCAGTTCTTC	CASSFGRVYSEQFF
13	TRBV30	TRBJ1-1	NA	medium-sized	TGTGCCTGGAGTGTCCGAGACAGGTCTGAAGCTTTCTTT	CAWSVRDRSEAFF
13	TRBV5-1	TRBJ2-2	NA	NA	TGCGCCAGCAGCTCACAGGGAACCGGGGAGCTGTTTTTT	CASSSQGTGELFF
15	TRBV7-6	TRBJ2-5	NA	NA	TGTGCCAGCAGCTTAGCGCAGGGACTTAAAGAGACCCAGTACTTC	CASSLAQGLKETQYF
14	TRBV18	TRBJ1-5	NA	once	TGTGCCAGCTCTCTCGGAGGGAGCAATCAGCCCCAGCATTTT	CASSLGGSNQPQHF
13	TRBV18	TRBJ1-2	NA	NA	TGTGCCAGCTCACCGAGGAGCGGCTATGGCTACACCTTC	CASSPRSGYGYTF
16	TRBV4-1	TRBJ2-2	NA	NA	TGCGCCAGCAGCCAAGCCTACAGGCTTAACACCGGGGAGCTGTTTTTT	CASSQAYRLNTGELFF
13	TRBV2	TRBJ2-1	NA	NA	TGTGCCAGCAGTAGCGGGCTATACAATGAGCAGTTCTTC	CASSSGLYNEQFF
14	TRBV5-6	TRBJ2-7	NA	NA	TGTGCCAGCAGTAAGGGGACTTACTCCTACGAGCAGTACTTC	CASSKGTYSYEQYF
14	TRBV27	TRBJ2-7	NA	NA	TGTGCCAGCAGTTTATCCATAGGGGGATACGAGCAGTACTTC	CASSLSIGGYEQYF
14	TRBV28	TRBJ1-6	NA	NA	TGTGCCAGCAGTCCCCAGGGATGGAATTCACCCCTCCACTTT	CASSPQGWNSPLHF
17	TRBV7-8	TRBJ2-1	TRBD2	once	TGTGCCAGCAGCTTAAGGCTAGCGGGGGGCTCCTACAATGAGCAGTTCTTC	CASSLRLAGGSYNEQFF
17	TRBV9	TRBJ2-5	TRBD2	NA	TGTGCCAGCAGCGTGGGTGATATAGCGGGGACGGGGGAGACCCAGTACTTC	CASSVGDIAGTGETQYF
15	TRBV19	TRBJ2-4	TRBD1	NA	TGTGCCAGTAGTAACGGGGACAGGTTTGGAGACATTCAGTACTTC	CASSNGDRFGDIQYF
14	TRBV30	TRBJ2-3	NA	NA	TGTGCCTGGAGTGGGGAGGGGGGAACAGATACGCAGTATTTT	CAWSGEGGTDTQYF
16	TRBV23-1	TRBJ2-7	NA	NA	TGCGCCAGCAGTCAATCGTATCAGGGGAGCTCCTACGAGCAGTACTTC	CASSQSYQGSSYEQYF
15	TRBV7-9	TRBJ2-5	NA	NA	TGTGCCAGCAGCTCAGCTAGAGTGTACCAAGAGACCCAGTACTTC	CASSSARVYQETQYF
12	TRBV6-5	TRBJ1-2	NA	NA	TGTGCCAGCAGTTCAGGGGTTTATGGCTACACCTTC	CASSSGVYGYTF
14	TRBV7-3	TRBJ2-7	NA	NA	TGTGCCAGCAGCTTAACGGGAACGTCGGGAGAGCAGTACTTC	CASSLTGTSGEQYF
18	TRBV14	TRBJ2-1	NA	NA	TGTGCCAGCAGCCAAGATCTTTCGGGTTTTCGAGGATACAATGAGCAGTTCTTC	CASSQDLSGFRGYNEQFF
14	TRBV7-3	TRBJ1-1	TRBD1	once	TGTGCCAGCAGCCTTACAGGGGTTAACACTGAAGCTTTCTTT	CASSLTGVNTEAFF
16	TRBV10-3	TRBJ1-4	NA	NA	TGTGCCATCAGTGAGTCGAAGGCAGGGCTTAATGAAAAACTGTTTTTT	CAISESKAGLNEKLFF
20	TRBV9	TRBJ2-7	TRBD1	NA	TGTGCCAGCAGCGCGGGACAGGGTGGGACCCTAAGCCAATCCGGCTACGAGCAGTACTTC	CASSAGQGGTLSQSGYEQYF
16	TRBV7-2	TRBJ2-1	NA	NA	TGTGCCAGCAGCCCATGGGGAGTAGCGGCATACAATGAGCAGTTCTTC	CASSPWGVAAYNEQFF
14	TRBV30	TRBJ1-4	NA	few	TGTGCCTGGAGTGGACAGACAACTAATGAAAAACTGTTTTTT	CAWSGQTTNEKLFF
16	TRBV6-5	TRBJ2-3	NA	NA	TGTGCCAGCAGTTACGATCCCCAGAGGAGCACAGATACGCAGTATTTT	CASSYDPQRSTDTQYF
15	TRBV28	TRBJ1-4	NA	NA	TGTGCCAGCAGTTCCGGGTTTGTAGCTAATGAAAAACTGTTTTTT	CASSSGFVANEKLFF
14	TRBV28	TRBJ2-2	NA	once	TGTGCCAGCAGCCGTACAGGGAGGGCCGGGGAGCTGTTTTTT	CASSRTGRAGELFF
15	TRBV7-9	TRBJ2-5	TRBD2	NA	TGTGCCAGCAGCTATCTAGCGGGAGGAGGAGAGACCCAGTACTTC	CASSYLAGGGETQYF